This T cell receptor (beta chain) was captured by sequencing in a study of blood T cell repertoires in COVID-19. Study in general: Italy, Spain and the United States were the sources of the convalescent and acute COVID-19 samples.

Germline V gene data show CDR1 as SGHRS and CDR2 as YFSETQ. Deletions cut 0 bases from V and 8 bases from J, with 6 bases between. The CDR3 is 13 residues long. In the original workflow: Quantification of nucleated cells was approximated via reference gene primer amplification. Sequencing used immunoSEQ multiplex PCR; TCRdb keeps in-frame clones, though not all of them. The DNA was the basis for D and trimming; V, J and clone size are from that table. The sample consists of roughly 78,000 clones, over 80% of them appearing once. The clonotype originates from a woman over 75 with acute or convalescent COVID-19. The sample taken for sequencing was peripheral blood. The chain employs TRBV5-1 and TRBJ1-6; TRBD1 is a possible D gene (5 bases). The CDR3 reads CASSLGGDSPLHF. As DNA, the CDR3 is TGCGCCAGCAGCTTGGGGGGGGATTCACCCCTCCACTTT.